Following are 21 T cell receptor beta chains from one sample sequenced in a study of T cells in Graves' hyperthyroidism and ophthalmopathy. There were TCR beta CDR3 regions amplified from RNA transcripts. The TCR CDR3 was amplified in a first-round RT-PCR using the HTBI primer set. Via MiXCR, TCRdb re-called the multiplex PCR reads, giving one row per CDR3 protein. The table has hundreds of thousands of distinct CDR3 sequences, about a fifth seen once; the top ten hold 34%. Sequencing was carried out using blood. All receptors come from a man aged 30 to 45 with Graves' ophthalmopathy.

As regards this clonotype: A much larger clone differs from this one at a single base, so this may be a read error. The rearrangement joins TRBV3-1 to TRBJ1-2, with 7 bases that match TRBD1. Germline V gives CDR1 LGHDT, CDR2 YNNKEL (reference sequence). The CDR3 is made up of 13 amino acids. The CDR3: CTSSQGTDSGYTF. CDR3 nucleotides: TGTACCAGCAGCCAGGGGACAGACTCGGGCTACACCTTC.

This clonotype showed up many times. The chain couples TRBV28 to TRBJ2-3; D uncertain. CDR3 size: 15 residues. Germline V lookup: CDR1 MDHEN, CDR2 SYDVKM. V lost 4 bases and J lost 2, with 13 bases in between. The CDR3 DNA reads TGTGCCAGCAGTTCGCAGCAGGATATCACAGATACGCAGTATTTT. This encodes CASSSQQDITDTQYF.

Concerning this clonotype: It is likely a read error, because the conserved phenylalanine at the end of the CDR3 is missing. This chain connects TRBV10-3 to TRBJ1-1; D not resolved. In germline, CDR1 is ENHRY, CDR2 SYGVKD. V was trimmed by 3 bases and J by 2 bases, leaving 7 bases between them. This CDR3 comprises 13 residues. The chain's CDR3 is CAISDASNTEAFS. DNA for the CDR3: TGTGCCATCAGTGACGCCTCCAACACTGAAGCTTTCTCT.

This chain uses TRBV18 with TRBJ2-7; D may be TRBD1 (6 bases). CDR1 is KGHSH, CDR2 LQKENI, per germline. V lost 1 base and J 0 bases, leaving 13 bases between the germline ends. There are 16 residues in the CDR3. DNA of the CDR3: TGTGCCAGCTCACCACTGACAGGATCAAGCTCCTACGAGCAGTACTTC. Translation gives CASSPLTGSSSYEQYF.

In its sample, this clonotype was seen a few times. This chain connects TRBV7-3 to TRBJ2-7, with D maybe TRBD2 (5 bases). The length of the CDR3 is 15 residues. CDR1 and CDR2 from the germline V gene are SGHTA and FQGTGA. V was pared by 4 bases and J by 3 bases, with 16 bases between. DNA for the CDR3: TGTGCCAGCAGCTCGCTAATACTAGACGGCTACGAGCAGTACTTC. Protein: CASSSLILDGYEQYF.

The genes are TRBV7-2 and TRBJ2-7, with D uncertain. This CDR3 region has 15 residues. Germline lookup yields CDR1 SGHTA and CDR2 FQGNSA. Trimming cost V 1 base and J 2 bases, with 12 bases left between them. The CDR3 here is CASSLGAEPTYEQYF. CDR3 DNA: TGTGCCAGCAGCTTAGGGGCAGAACCGACCTACGAGCAGTACTTC.

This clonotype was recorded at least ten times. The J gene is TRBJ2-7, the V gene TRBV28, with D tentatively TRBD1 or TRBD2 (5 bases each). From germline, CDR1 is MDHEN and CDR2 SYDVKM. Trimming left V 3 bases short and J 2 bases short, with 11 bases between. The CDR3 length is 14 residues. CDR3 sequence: CASSFSGPTYEQYF. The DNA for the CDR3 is TGTGCCAGCAGTTTCTCGGGGCCTACCTACGAGCAGTACTTC.

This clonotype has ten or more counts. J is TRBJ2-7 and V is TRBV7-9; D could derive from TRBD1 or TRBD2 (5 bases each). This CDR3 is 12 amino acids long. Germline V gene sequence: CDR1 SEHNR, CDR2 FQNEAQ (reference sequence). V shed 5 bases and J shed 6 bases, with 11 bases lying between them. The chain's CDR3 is CASSPGRSEQYF. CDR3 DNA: TGTGCCAGCAGCCCGGGACGCTCCGAGCAGTACTTC.

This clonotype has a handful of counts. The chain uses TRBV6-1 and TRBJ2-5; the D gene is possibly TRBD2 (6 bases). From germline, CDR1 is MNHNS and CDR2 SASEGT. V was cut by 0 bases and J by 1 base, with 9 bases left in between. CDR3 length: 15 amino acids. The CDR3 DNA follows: TGTGCCAGCAGTGAAGCTGGGGGGACCCAAGAGACCCAGTACTTC. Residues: CASSEAGGTQETQYF.

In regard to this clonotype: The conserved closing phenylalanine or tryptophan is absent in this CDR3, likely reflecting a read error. The CDR3 loop reads CASSRGTVDGYTL. CDR3 bases: TGTGCCAGCAGCCGAGGGACAGTGGATGGCTACACCCTC. The V and J genes are TRBV11-3 and TRBJ1-2; 7 positions agree with TRBD1. Germline V gene sequence: CDR1 SGHNT, CDR2 YENEEA. The CDR3 is 13 amino acids. After removal of 5 bases from V and 6 bases from J, the junction contained 6 bases not matched to a gene.

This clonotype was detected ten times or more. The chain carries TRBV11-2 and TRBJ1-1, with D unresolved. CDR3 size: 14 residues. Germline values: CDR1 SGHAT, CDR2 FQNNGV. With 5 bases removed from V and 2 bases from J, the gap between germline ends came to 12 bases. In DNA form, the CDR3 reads TGTGCCAGCAGCGGCCTTACGTCCAACACTGAAGCTTTCTTT. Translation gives CASSGLTSNTEAFF.

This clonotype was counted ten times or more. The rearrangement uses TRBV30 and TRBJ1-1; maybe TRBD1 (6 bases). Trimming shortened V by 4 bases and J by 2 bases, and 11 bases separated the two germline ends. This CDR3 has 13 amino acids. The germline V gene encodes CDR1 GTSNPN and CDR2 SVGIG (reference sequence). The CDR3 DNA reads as TGTGCCTGGACAAGGGGGTTTAACACTGAAGCTTTCTTT. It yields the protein CAWTRGFNTEAFF.

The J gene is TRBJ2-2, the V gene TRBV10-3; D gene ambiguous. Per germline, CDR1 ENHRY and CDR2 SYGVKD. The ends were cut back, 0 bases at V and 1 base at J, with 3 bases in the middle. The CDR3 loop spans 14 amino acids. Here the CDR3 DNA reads TGTGCCATCAGTGAGTCCTGGAACACCGGGGAGCTGTTTTTT. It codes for CAISESWNTGELFF.

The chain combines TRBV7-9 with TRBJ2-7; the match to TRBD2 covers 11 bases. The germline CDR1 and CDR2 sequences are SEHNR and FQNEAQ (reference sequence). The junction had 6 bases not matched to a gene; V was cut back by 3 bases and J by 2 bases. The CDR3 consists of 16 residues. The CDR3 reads CASSLGAGLAAYEQYF. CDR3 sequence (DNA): TGTGCCAGCAGCTTGGGGGCGGGACTAGCGGCCTACGAGCAGTACTTC.

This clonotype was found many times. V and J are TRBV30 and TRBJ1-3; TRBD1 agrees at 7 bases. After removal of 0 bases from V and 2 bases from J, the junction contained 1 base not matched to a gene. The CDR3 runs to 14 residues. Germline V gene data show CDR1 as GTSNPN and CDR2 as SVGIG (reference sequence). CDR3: CAWSVQGTGNTIYF. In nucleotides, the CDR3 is TGTGCCTGGAGTGTACAGGGGACTGGAAACACCATATATTTT.

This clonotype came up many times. The CDR3 sequence is CASSLTGYEETQYF. The CDR3, as DNA: TGCGCCAGCAGTTTGACAGGGTACGAAGAGACCCAGTACTTC. This chain joins TRBV10-2 and TRBJ2-5; 7 bases fit TRBD1. V lost 5 bases, J lost 3 bases, and 6 bases stayed unmatched. CDR1 is WSHSY and CDR2 is SAAADI in the germline V gene. The CDR3 totals 14 residues.

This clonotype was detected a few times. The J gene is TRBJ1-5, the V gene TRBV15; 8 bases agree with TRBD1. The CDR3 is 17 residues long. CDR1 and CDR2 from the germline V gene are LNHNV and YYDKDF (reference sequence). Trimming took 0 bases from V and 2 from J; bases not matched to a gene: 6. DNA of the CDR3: TGTGCCACCAGCAGAGACCTGACAGGGGCTCGCAATCAGCCCCAGCATTTT. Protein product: CATSRDLTGARNQPQHF.

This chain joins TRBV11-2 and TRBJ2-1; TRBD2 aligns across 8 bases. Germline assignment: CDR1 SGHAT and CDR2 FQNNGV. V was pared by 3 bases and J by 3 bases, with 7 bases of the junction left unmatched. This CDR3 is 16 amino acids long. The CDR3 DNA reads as TGTGCCAGCAGCTTTGGGGAAGCGGGAGTCTACAATGAGCAGTTCTTC. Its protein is CASSFGEAGVYNEQFF.

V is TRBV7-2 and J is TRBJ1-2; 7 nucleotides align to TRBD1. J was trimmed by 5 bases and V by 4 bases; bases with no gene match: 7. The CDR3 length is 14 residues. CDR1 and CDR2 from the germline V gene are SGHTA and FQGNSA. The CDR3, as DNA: TGTGCCAGCAGCTCCGATACAGGGGTGTATGGCTACACCTTC. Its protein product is CASSSDTGVYGYTF.

This chain's CDR3 is CSVQGDAYTGELFF. In DNA, the CDR3 is TGCAGCGTGCAGGGGGACGCATACACCGGGGAGCTGTTTTTT. The rearrangement joins TRBV29-1 to TRBJ2-2; 7 bases line up with TRBD1. The ends lost 6 bases at V and 3 bases at J; junction bases unmatched: 7. This CDR3 spans 14 amino acids. Looked up from germline, CDR1 is SQVTM and CDR2 is ANQGSEA.

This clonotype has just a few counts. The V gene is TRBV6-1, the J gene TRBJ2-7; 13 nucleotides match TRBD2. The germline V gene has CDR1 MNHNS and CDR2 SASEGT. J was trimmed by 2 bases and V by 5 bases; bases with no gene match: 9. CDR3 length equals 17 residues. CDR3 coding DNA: TGTGCCAGCAGTAGGACTAGCGGGAGTATTCCCGCCTACGAGCAGTACTTC. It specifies CASSRTSGSIPAYEQYF.